Sequencing of this TCR beta chain was carried out in a study of cytomegalovirus exposure and HLA in healthy donors. Study-wide findings and caveats: Some TCR beta chains (around 180 of them) were listed as cytomegalovirus-associated. Some V segments could not be told apart, so they were left out, TRBV6-2 and TRBV6-3 among them. Across donors, presence/absence analyses took sequencing depth to be roughly uniform.

Primers: 60 Vbeta forward and 13 Jbeta reverse. Sequencing was performed with immunoSEQ multiplex PCR; in TCRdb, only in-frame clones are kept and a portion is missing. The data hold about 85,000 clones, with 75% to 85% observed a single time. The CDR3 sequence is 17 residues long. Germline CDR1 reads SGHRS; CDR2 reads YFSETQ. Trimming cost V 4 bases and J 4 bases; bases outside gene matches: 8. On this clone: Its antigen is unidentified.

Each donor was healthy, and each was a bone marrow donor. Sequencing input: PBMCs. J is TRBJ1-6 and V is TRBV5-1, with 10 bases lining up with TRBD1. This receptor was identified in a man aged 45-65 years in good health and CMV-seropositive. The CDR3 sequence: CASSPRGQGTYNSPLHF. Written as DNA, the CDR3 is TGCGCCAGCAGCCCCAGGGGACAGGGGACTTATAATTCACCCCTCCACTTT.